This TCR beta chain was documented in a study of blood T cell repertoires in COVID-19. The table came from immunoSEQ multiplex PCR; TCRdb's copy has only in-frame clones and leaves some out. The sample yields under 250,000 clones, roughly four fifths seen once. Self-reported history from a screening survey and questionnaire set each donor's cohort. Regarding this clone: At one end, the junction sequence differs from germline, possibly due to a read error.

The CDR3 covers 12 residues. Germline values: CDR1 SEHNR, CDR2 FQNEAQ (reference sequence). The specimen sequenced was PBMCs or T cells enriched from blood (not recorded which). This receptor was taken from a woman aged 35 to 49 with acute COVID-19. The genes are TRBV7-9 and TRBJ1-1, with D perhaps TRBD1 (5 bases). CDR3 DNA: TGTGCCAGCAACTTAGGACGGGGGGAAGCTTTCTTT. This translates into CASNLGRGEAFF.